This T cell receptor beta chain was recorded in a study of T cell clones after liver transplantation. Across the whole study: Immunosuppression withdrawal was tried within 2 years after liver transplantation in this trial. Broader study findings: Donor-reactive sequences fell more than third party-reactive ones, suggesting partial deletion. Small, mixed patient groups and varying post-transplant times limit these conclusions.

In germline, CDR1 is SGDLS, CDR2 YYNGEE. The CDR3 totals 15 residues. Deletions cut 0 bases from V and 1 base from J, with 11 bases between. Proliferating CFSE-low MLR cells were sequenced to define alloreactive TCRbeta sequences. Pre-transplant recipient cells responded to graft donor PBMCs, splenocytes, lymph-node cells, or third-party PBMCs. In the case of this clone: Its matching antigen is unknown.

Libraries were prepared by immunoSEQ multiplex PCR; TCRdb keeps only in-frame clonotypes and omits some of them. The sample holds fewer than 2,500 clones, 30% to 40% seen once. This rearrangement joins TRBV9 to TRBJ2-7, with a tentative D call TRBD1 (5 bases). What was sequenced was CD8+ T cells from cultured PBMCs. This receptor was taken from a human patient who received a liver transplant. Some T cells may be supplied by the graft donor. CDR3 sequence (DNA): TGTGCCAGCAGCGTAGGAGACAGTTCTTCCTACGAGCAGTACTTC. This translates into CASSVGDSSSYEQYF.